The T cell receptor (beta chain) described here comes from a study of blood T cell repertoires in COVID-19 (dated by TCRdb to between 2020 and 2021). Background on the whole study: Collaborator samples came from the United States, Italy and Spain and covered acute and convalescent phases of COVID-19. The samples were drawn from the first 160 participants of the ongoing ImmuneRACE study and from 1,254 subjects provided by 6 global collaborators. The material from the prospective study consisted of cDNA or gDNA derived from T cells, B-cell-depleted T cells, or PBMCs. A de-identified subject ID, COVID-19 status, age in years and sex were almost always included in the sample metadata. Where available, HLA class I and class II types were taken from metadata supplied by the sample provider and were not determined by assay-based typing. The repertoires were released in a freely available public database intended as a resource for research on the immune response to SARS-CoV-2. The dataset comprised deeply sampled blood TCRbeta repertoires from subjects exposed to, actively infected with, or recovered from COVID-19. On the study overall, not on this receptor specifically: The quantity of clinical and demographic metadata differed by source and by participant and was supplied without curation.

The V end gives up 0 bases and the J end 5 bases, leaving 4 bases in the junction not matched to a gene. Measured from the cysteine to the phenylalanine, the CDR3 is 14 residues long. The kept DNA is CDR3 alone, 42 bases in frame from the first base. The germline V gene (reference sequence) sets CDR1 to SGHKS and CDR2 to YYEKEE. TCRbeta CDR3 regions were amplified from genomic DNA using the immunoSEQ Assay, a bias-controlled multiplex PCR. From the authors' description of their analysis: Within the assay, amplification of reference gene primers was used to estimate how many nucleated cells each sample contained. To quantify the absolute abundance of each unique TCRbeta CDR3 rearrangement, sequence reads were collapsed and filtered. For each sample, productive Simpson clonality was calculated as the square root of Simpson's diversity index across productive rearrangements. In TCRdb, the immuneACCESS table is reduced to in-frame sequences with V and J assigned. These tables do not hold every clone; where another copy was compared, an unresolved V gene accounts for under half, and the others remain unexplained. For V, J and clone size, that table is used; D and trimming come from the DNA. Across this sample there are some 300,000 clones, with around 89% seen only once. The top ten clonotypes cover 5.5% to 7% of the sample.

About this clone: The target of this receptor is not known. Base qualities were left out, and no much larger clone turns up one base away.

Another Seattle source contributed samples from volunteer blood donors who had recovered from COVID-19. Whole blood was collected in K2EDTA tubes by collaborating institutions according to the institutions' own protocols. Collaborator samples were shipped for TCRbeta analysis as frozen whole blood, isolated PBMCs, or DNA extracted from either sample type. This sequence uses TRBV5-5 and TRBJ1-2, and 7 junctional nucleotides match TRBD1. The clonotype was recovered from a woman in her twenties or thirties who had recovered from COVID-19. Sequencing was performed on peripheral blood. This receptor has the CDR3 CASSLGTGVYGYTF. The nucleotides are TGTGCCAGCAGCTTGGGGACAGGAGTTTATGGCTACACCTTC.